These 10 T cell receptor beta chains originate from one sample sequenced in a study of cytomegalovirus exposure and HLA in healthy donors. The PCR was carried out with 60 Vbeta primers and 13 Jbeta primers. The method was immunoSEQ multiplex PCR; TCRdb's version includes in-frame clones alone and lacks a portion of them. There are 200,000 to 250,000 clones in the sample; just under 85% occur only once, and approximately 0.5% lies in the top ten. Sequencing was performed on PBMCs. Receptors were obtained from a woman aged 40 to 55 in good health and CMV-seronegative.

In its sample, this clone was seen a few times. This chain links TRBV5-4 with TRBJ1-2; 7 nucleotides agree with TRBD1. Losses at the gene ends were 5 bases for V and 8 bases for J; bases not matched to a gene: 9. The CDR3 has 13 amino acids. Germline-derived CDR1 and CDR2 are SGHNT and YYREEE (reference sequence). The DNA of the CDR3 is TGTGCCAGCAGTAACGACAGGGTGGGCGGCTACACCTTC. Translated: CASSNDRVGGYTF.

The genes are TRBV2 and TRBJ1-5; 9 bases line up with TRBD1. V shed 6 bases, J shed 0 bases, and the junction held 9 bases outside the gene matches. CDR1 and CDR2 (germline): SNHLY, FYNNEI. This CDR3 has 17 amino acids. In DNA form, the CDR3 reads TGTGCCAGCAGAAAGGGACAGGGATTAGATAGCAATCAGCCCCAGCATTTT. This encodes CASRKGQGLDSNQPQHF.

V usage is TRBV30 and J usage is TRBJ2-3, with TRBD2 matching over 10 bases. The CDR3 loop spans 12 amino acids. V shed 3 bases and J 6 bases; nucleotides not matched to a gene: 0. CDR1 and CDR2 (germline): GTSNPN, SVGIG (reference sequence). The CDR3 DNA sequence: TGTGCCTGGAGAGCGGGGGGGGATACGCAGTATTTT. Its translation is CAWRAGGDTQYF.

Here the CDR3 DNA reads TGTGCCAGCACCTACGAGAGAGATACGGTTGAAGCTTTCTTT. Translation gives CASTYERDTVEAFF. The chain employs TRBV9 and TRBJ1-1, with D unclear. The germline CDR1 and CDR2 sequences are SGDLS and YYNGEE. CDR3 length: 14 residues. The ends were cut back, 6 bases at V and 7 bases at J, with 19 bases in the middle.

V gene TRBV6-1 combines with J gene TRBJ1-5, with 7 nucleotides matching TRBD1. The CDR3 covers 14 residues. The germline gives CDR1 MNHNS, CDR2 SASEGT. The J segment lost 3 bases and the V segment lost 4 bases, leaving 3 bases of the junction unmatched. CDR3 bases: TGTGCCAGCAGTGGAGGGACAGTCAATCAGCCCCAGCATTTT. Amino acid sequence: CASSGGTVNQPQHF.

The sample holds a few counts of this clone. This chain uses TRBV11-3 with TRBJ2-7; D possibly corresponds to TRBD1 (5 bases). The CDR3 is made up of 12 amino acids. Germline V gene sequence: CDR1 SGHNT, CDR2 YENEEA. Deletions cut 5 bases from V and 3 bases from J, with 8 bases between. The CDR3 coding sequence is TGTGCCAGCAGCCCAGGGTTCTACGAGCAGTACTTC. This gives the protein CASSPGFYEQYF.

This chain joins TRBV28 and TRBJ1-1, with D maybe TRBD1 (5 bases). The CDR3 runs 13 residues. Trimming shortened V by 3 bases and J by 7 bases, and 12 bases separated the two germline ends. CDR1 is MDHEN, CDR2 SYDVKM, per germline. CDR3 residues: CASSFSGPREAFF. The CDR3 nucleotides are TGTGCCAGCAGTTTTTCAGGGCCACGTGAAGCTTTCTTT.

The chain carries TRBV6-6 and TRBJ1-2; TRBD1 matches 8 bases. Trimming removed 4 bases from V and 4 bases from J; junction bases left unmatched: 8. CDR1 is MNHNY, CDR2 SVGAGI, per germline (reference sequence). This CDR3 region has 15 residues. The CDR3 sequence is CASSSRDRSFYGYTF. The CDR3 coding sequence is TGTGCCAGCAGTTCCCGGGACAGGAGTTTCTATGGCTACACCTTC.

This clone was seen only once. The chain combines TRBV7-2 with TRBJ2-1; no reliable D call. Germline V CDR1 and CDR2: SGHTA, FQGNSA. The CDR3 is 11 residues long. The V and J ends lost 3 bases and 8 bases respectively, with 5 bases between them. The CDR3 is CASSFSDEQFF. CDR3 coding DNA: TGTGCCAGCAGCTTCTCCGATGAGCAGTTCTTC.

The genes are TRBV6-5 and TRBJ2-1; D is uncertain. The CDR3 loop spans 15 amino acids. The germline gives CDR1 MNHEY, CDR2 SVGAGI. The V and J ends lost 4 bases and 2 bases respectively, with 12 bases between them. CDR3 in DNA: TGTGCCAGCAGTTCGACTCGAGGCCCCTACAATGAGCAGTTCTTC. Translating it yields CASSSTRGPYNEQFF.